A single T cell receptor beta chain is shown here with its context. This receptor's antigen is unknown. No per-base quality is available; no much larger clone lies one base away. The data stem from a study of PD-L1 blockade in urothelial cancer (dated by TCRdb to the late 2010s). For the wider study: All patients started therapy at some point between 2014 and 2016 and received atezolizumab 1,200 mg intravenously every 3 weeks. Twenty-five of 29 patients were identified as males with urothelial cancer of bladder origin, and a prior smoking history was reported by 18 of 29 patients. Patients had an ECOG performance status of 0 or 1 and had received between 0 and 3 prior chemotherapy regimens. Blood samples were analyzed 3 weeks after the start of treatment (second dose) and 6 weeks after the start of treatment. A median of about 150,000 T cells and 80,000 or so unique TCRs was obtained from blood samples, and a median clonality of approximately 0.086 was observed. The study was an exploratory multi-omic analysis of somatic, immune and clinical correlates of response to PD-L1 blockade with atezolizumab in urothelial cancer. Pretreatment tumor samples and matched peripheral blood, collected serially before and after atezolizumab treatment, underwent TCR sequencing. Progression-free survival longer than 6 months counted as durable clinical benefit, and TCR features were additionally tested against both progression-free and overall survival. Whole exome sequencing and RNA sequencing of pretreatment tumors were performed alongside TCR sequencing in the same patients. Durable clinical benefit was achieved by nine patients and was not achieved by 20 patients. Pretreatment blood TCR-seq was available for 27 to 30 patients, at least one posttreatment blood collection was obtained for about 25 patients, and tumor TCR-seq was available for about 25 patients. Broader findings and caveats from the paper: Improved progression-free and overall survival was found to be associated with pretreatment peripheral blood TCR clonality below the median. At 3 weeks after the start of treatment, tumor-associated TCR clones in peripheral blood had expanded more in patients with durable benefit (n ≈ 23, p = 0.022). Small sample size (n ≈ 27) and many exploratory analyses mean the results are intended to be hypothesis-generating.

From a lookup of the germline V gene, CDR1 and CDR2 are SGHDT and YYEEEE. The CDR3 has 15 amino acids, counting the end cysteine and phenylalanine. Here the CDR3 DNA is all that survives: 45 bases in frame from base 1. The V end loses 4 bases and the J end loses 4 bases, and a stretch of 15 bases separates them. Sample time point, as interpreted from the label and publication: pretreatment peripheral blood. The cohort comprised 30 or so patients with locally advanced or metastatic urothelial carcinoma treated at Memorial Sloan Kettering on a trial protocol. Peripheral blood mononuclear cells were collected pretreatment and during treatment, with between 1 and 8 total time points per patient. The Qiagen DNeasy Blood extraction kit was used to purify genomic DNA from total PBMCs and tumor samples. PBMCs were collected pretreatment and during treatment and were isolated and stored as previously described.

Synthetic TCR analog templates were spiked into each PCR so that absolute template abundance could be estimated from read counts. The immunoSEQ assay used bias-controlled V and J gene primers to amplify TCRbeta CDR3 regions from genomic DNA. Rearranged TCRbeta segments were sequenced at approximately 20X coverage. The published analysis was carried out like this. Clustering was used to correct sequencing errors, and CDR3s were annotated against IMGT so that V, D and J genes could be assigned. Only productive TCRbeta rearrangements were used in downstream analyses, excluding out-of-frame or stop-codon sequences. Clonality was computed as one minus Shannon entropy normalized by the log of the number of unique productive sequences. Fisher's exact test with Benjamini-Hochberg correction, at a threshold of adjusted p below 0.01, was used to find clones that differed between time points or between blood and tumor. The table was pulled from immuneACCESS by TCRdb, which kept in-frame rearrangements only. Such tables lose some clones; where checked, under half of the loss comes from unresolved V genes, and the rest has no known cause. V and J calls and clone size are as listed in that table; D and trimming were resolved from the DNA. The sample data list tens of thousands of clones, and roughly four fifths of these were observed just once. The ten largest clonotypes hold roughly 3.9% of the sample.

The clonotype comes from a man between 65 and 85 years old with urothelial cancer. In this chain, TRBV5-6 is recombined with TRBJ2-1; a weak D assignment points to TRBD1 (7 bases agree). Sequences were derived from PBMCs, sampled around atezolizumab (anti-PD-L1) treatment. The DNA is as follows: TGTGCCAGCAGCCCCCAGGGGGGCCTTTACAATGAGCAGTTCTTC. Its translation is CASSPQGGLYNEQFF.